This entry lists 26 T cell receptor beta chains sequenced from one sample in a study of shared clonotypes between healthy human individuals. The repertoire was sequenced with immunoSEQ multiplex PCR; TCRdb's copy has only in-frame clones and lacks some. The repertoire includes fewer than 550,000 clones, 75% to 80% of them detected once, and approximately 13% sits in the top ten. Sequenced material: PBMCs. The origin of the receptors is a woman aged 40-49 years in good health. Some clones in this sample may be carry-over from other donors' samples.

The chain is built from TRBV6-6 and TRBJ2-3; 8 bases map to TRBD2. The V gene end was trimmed by 6 bases and the J gene end by 5 bases; junction bases not matched to a gene: 7. The CDR3 runs 14 residues. Germline V gene data show CDR1 as MNHNY and CDR2 as SVGAGI (reference sequence). This CDR3 reads CASRVAGGRDTQYF. CDR3 nucleotides: TGTGCCAGCAGGGTGGCGGGAGGAAGAGATACGCAGTATTTT.

The J gene is TRBJ2-5, the V gene TRBV21-1. TRBV21-1 is given as a pseudogene. The CDR3 loop spans 13 amino acids. The CDR3 loop is CASSNSGPETQYF. The CDR3 region has the DNA TGTGCCAGCAGCAATTCGGGGCCGGAGACCCAGTACTTC.

On this clone itself: Additional DNA sequences in this sample encode the identical CDR3. This chain joins TRBV28 and TRBJ2-7; D call uncertain. Germline-derived CDR1 and CDR2 are MDHEN and SYDVKM. The CDR3 spans 11 residues. V lost 6 bases, J lost 4 bases, and 7 bases lay in between. CDR3 nucleotides: TGTGCCAGCAGCACCTATTACGAGCAGTACTTC. It is translated as CASSTYYEQYF.

This clone showed up just once. V usage is TRBV6-1 and J usage is TRBJ2-7, with D perhaps assigned TRBD1 or TRBD2 (6 bases each). The CDR3 covers 13 residues. Germline V gives CDR1 MNHNS, CDR2 SASEGT. V lost 8 bases to trimming and J lost 4 bases, with 15 bases between them. CDR3 residues: CASRTVGGYEQYF. Written as DNA, the CDR3 is TGTGCCAGCCGGACAGTTGGAGGGTACGAGCAGTACTTC.

The CDR3 loop reads CASSPGLAVYEQYF. For the CDR3, the DNA is TGTGCCAGCTCCCCAGGACTAGCGGTCTACGAGCAGTACTTC. The V and J genes are TRBV2 and TRBJ2-7; 10 bases line up with TRBD2. The V gene end was trimmed by 8 bases and the J gene end by 3 bases; junction bases not matched to a gene: 7. The CDR3 contains 14 residues. From germline, CDR1 is SNHLY and CDR2 FYNNEI. Using reference TRBV2 and TRBJ2-7 for the parts outside the CDR3, the full variable domain is EPEVTQTPSHQVTQMGQEVILRCVPISNHLYFYWYRQILGQKVEFLVSFYNNEISEKSEIFDDQFSVERPDGSNFTLKIRSTKLEDSAMYFCASSPGLAVYEQYFGPGTRLTVT.

This clone occurred a few times. V gene TRBV6-6 combines with J gene TRBJ1-5; D gene unclear. CDR1 is MNHNY and CDR2 is SVGAGI in the germline V gene (reference sequence). The CDR3 extends over 12 amino acids. The V end lost 2 bases, the J end lost 11 bases, and 10 bases lay between the germline ends. CDR3 sequence (DNA): TGTGCCAGCAGTTACAGCGGGTCAGCCCAGCATTTT. As protein: CASSYSGSAQHF.

The sample holds one count of this clone. The V call is TRBV4-3, the J call TRBJ1-4; D gene uncertain. Germline CDR1 reads LGHNA; CDR2 reads YSLEER. This CDR3 has 17 amino acids. V lost 0 bases, J lost 0 bases, and 11 bases lay in between. The CDR3 nucleotides read TGCGCCAGCAGCCAAGATGGTCTGCCCGCAACTAATGAAAAACTGTTTTTT. This gives the protein CASSQDGLPATNEKLFF.

The chain carries TRBV19 and TRBJ2-1, with unresolved D. CDR3 length: 15 residues. Per germline, CDR1 LNHDA and CDR2 SQIVND (reference sequence). V lost 2 bases and J lost 2, with 10 bases in between. DNA for the CDR3: TGTGCCAGTAGTATATCTAGTAAAGCCTACAATGAGCAGTTCTTC. Amino acid sequence: CASSISSKAYNEQFF.

The rearrangement uses TRBV4-1 and TRBJ1-1; a weak D match, TRBD1 (6 bases). Deletions cut 3 bases from V and 2 bases from J, with 10 bases between. From germline, CDR1 is MGHRA and CDR2 YSYEKL. The CDR3 spans 14 residues. The CDR3 coding sequence is TGCGCCAGCAGCCACGGCAGGGGTAACACTGAAGCTTTCTTT. Translated, it gives CASSHGRGNTEAFF.

The chain has TRBV28 and TRBJ2-5; 9 bases line up with TRBD2. The better agreement between TRBJ2-7 and the DNA end casts doubt on the J call. Germline V lookup: CDR1 MDHEN, CDR2 SYDVKM. This CDR3 contains 14 residues. The CDR3 region is CASLPGTSNYEQYF. DNA of the CDR3: TGTGCCAGCCTGCCCGGGACTAGCAATTACGAGCAGTACTTC.

This sequence joins TRBV14 and TRBJ2-1; TRBD1 matches at 7 bases. The CDR3 has 14 amino acids. Germline V gene lookup returns CDR1 SGHDN and CDR2 FVKESK. Germline trimming cut 0 bases from V and 9 bases from J; bases unmatched to any gene: 5. This CDR3 is CASSQEQGFGEQFF. CDR3 bases: TGTGCCAGCAGCCAAGAACAGGGGTTCGGTGAGCAGTTCTTC.

This clone was observed a few times. The junction shows a germline mismatch at one end, possibly a read error. The chain employs TRBV28 and TRBJ2-3, with TRBD1 identical over 7 bases. Germline CDR1 MDHEN, CDR2 SYDVKM. This CDR3 contains 12 residues. Here the CDR3 DNA reads TGTGCCAGCAACTTTGGGACAGCCCTTCTCCATTTT. It is translated as CASNFGTALLHF. The complete variable domain, with remaining parts taken from reference TRBV28 and TRBJ2-3, reads DVKVTQSSRYLVKRTGEKVFLECVQDMDHENMFWYRQDPGLGLRLIYFSYDVKMKEKGDIPEGYSVSREKKERFSLILESASTNQTSMYLCASNFGTALLHFGPGTRLTVL.

The chain combines TRBV4-1 with TRBJ2-5, with 11 bases identical to TRBD1. The J call may be mistaken, given a closer DNA end match to TRBJ2-7. This CDR3 spans 14 amino acids. Germline values: CDR1 MGHRA, CDR2 YSYEKL. The CDR3 sequence is CASSPGQGAPEQYF. The CDR3 DNA reads as TGCGCCAGCAGCCCCGGACAGGGGGCGCCCGAGCAGTACTTC.

Concerning this clone: Other DNA sequences from this sample encode an identical CDR3 as well. This sequence joins TRBV9 and TRBJ2-7; TRBD2 matches at 8 bases. The CDR3 is 15 residues long. The V segment lost 0 bases and the J segment 2 bases; nucleotides outside the gene matches: 4. Germline assignment: CDR1 SGDLS and CDR2 YYNGEE. CDR3 nucleotides: TGTGCCAGCAGCGTAGGCGGTAGCGGGGCCTACGAGCAGTACTTC. As protein: CASSVGGSGAYEQYF. The full variable domain, in which reference TRBV9 and TRBJ2-7 provide the parts outside the CDR3, is DSGVTQTPKHLITATGQRVTLRCSPRSGDLSVYWYQQSLDQGLQFLIQYYNGEERAKGNILERFSAQQFPDLHSELNLSSLELGDSALYFCASSVGGSGAYEQYFGPGTRLTVT.

The genes are TRBV19 and TRBJ1-5; D unclear. V was trimmed by 5 bases and J by 0 bases, leaving 8 bases between them. This CDR3 comprises 14 residues. Germline V gives CDR1 LNHDA, CDR2 SQIVND (reference sequence). CDR3 loop: CASSSEISNQPQHF. The DNA of the CDR3 is TGTGCCAGTAGTTCGGAGATTAGCAATCAGCCCCAGCATTTT.

The chain joins TRBV30 to TRBJ2-5; 8 bases align to TRBD1. The J segment lost 5 bases and the V segment lost 2 bases, leaving 7 bases of the junction unmatched. The CDR3 runs 14 residues. CDR1 is GTSNPN, CDR2 SVGIG, per germline (reference sequence). As DNA, the CDR3 is TGTGCCTGGAGTTACCAGGACAGGGTGGAGACCCAGTACTTC. It is translated as CAWSYQDRVETQYF.

As concerns this clone: Just one base apart from a much larger clone, this may be a read error. The V call is TRBV7-3, the J call TRBJ2-2; D uncertain. This CDR3 has 12 amino acids. CDR1 SGHTA and CDR2 FQGTGA come from the germline V gene. Trimming shortened V by 3 bases and J by 3 bases, and 2 bases separated the two germline ends. CDR3 sequence: CASSFDTGELFF. As DNA, the CDR3 is TGTGCCAGCAGCTTCGACACCGGGGAGCTGTTTTTT.

The chain uses TRBV7-3 and TRBJ1-2; TRBD1 aligns across 7 bases. The CDR3 extends over 14 amino acids. Germline values: CDR1 SGHTA, CDR2 FQGTGA. J was trimmed by 7 bases and V by 5 bases; bases with no gene match: 10. DNA of the CDR3: TGTGCCAGCAGCCTTAAGGCGAACAGGGGTGGCTACACCTTC. It translates to CASSLKANRGGYTF.

The chain employs TRBV10-2 and TRBJ2-1; D remains unclear. There are 12 residues in the CDR3. Germline V gene sequence: CDR1 WSHSY, CDR2 SAAADI. The V gene lost 3 bases and the J gene lost 8 bases, with 8 bases spanning the gap. In DNA, the CDR3 is TGCGCCAGCAGTGAAATGAGGTATGAGCAGTTCTTC. Its protein is CASSEMRYEQFF.

This chain joins TRBV27 and TRBJ2-7; a weak D match, TRBD1 (6 bases). The V and J ends lost 0 bases and 0 bases respectively, with 12 bases between them. CDR1 and CDR2 (germline): MNHEY, SMNVEV (reference sequence). The CDR3 length is 16 residues. The CDR3: CASSLSSGVSSYEQYF. DNA for the CDR3: TGTGCCAGCAGTTTATCATCAGGGGTGAGCTCCTACGAGCAGTACTTC.

A single count supports this clone. The CDR3 reads CASSLGGTGDEAFF. The CDR3, as DNA: TGTGCCAGCAGCTTGGGGGGAACGGGGGATGAAGCTTTCTTT. The V gene is TRBV5-4, the J gene TRBJ1-1; a possible D gene is TRBD1 (5 bases). Between the trimmed V and J ends, which lost 0 bases and 7 bases, there was a span of 13 bases. The V gene's germline CDR1 is SGHNT and CDR2 YYREEE (reference sequence). CDR3 length: 14 amino acids.

This clone was counted a few times. The V call is TRBV30, the J call TRBJ2-7; the D is unclear. Trimming took 1 base from V and 6 from J, leaving 10 bases between them. Germline-derived CDR1 and CDR2 are GTSNPN and SVGIG (reference sequence). CDR3 size: 12 residues. DNA for the CDR3: TGTGCCTGGAGTGGAAGTGCCCCCGAGCAGTACTTC. This encodes CAWSGSAPEQYF.

V gene TRBV2 combines with J gene TRBJ1-6; D is perhaps TRBD1 (5 bases). CDR3 length equals 13 residues. Trimming left V 6 bases short and J 5 bases short, with 8 bases between. CDR1 and CDR2 (germline): SNHLY, FYNNEI. The CDR3 is CASRTENNSPLHF. Written as DNA, the CDR3 is TGTGCCAGCAGGACAGAGAATAATTCACCCCTCCACTTT.

In DNA, the CDR3 is TGTGCCAGCAGCTTTTCAGTGGCCAATGAGCAGTTCTTC. The encoded protein is CASSFSVANEQFF. The rearrangement links TRBV5-8 to TRBJ2-1; D unresolved. Germline V gene lookup returns CDR1 SGHTS and CDR2 YDEGEE. The germline V and J ends were trimmed by 2 bases and 6 bases, with 9 bases remaining between them. This CDR3 contains 13 residues.

The chain uses TRBV9 and TRBJ2-1, with D perhaps assigned TRBD1 or TRBD2 (5 bases each). The V end was cut by 0 bases, the J end by 9 bases, with 13 bases between. Germline V gene data show CDR1 as SGDLS and CDR2 as YYNGEE. This CDR3 has 14 amino acids. DNA of the CDR3: TGTGCCAGCAGCGTAGCCCCGCTAGGGACTGAGCAGTTCTTC. Encoded protein: CASSVAPLGTEQFF.

This chain links TRBV15 with TRBJ2-3, with 8 bases fitting TRBD2. Germline V CDR1 and CDR2: LNHNV, YYDKDF (reference sequence). This CDR3 contains 18 residues. The ends lost 3 bases at V and 8 bases at J; junction bases unmatched: 19. This chain's CDR3 is CATSRGTGAGEVTGTQYF. CDR3 sequence (DNA): TGTGCCACCAGCAGGGGTACAGGAGCGGGAGAAGTAACGGGTACGCAGTATTTT.